This TCR beta chain was sequenced during a study of blood T cells in healthy people across ages. This clonotype was counted at least ten times. A second roughly 7 to 12 cycle PCR used barcoded and J-beta primers. From the 5' RACE reads, TCRdb called clonotypes with MiXCR, one entry per CDR3 protein. The profile covers more than 800,000 distinct CDR3 sequences, with 29% appearing a single time and 17% taken by the ten largest. The TCR originated in a woman at least 80 years old in good health. The sequencing sample was made of blood.

Written as DNA, the CDR3 is TGTGCCTGGGACCTTTCCTACAATGAGCAGTTCTTC. Amino acids: CAWDLSYNEQFF. This chain connects TRBV30 to TRBJ2-1; D gene unclear. The CDR3 runs 12 residues. Germline V CDR1 and CDR2: GTSNPN, SVGIG (reference sequence). Between the trimmed V and J ends, which lost 5 bases and 1 base, there was a span of 6 bases.